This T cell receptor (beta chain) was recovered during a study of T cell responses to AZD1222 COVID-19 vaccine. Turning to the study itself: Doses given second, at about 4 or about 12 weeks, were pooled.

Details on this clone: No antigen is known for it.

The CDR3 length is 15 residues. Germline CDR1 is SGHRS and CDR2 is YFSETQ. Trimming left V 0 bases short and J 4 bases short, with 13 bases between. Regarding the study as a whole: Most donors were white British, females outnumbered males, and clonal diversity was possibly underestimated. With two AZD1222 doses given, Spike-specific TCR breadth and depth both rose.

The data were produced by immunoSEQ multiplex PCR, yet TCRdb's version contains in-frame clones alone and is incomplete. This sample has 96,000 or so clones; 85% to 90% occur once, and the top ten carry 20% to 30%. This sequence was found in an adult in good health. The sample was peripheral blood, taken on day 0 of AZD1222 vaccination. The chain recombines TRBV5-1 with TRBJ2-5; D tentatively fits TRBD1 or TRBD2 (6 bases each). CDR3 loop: CASSLGVGGRETQYF. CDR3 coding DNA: TGCGCCAGCAGCTTGGGAGTAGGGGGGCGAGAGACCCAGTACTTC.